Sequencing of this TCR beta chain was carried out in a study of T cell clones after liver transplantation (dated by TCRdb to between 2017 and 2020). Background on the whole study: ITN030ST, the source of the samples, was a randomized trial that attempted immunosuppression withdrawal within 2 years of liver transplantation. Subjects received no induction therapy and standard immunosuppression until randomization at 12-24 months post-transplant. Blood samples were taken pre-transplant, pre-randomization before withdrawal, and post-randomization after full withdrawal or failed withdrawal. Of the 8 liver transplant recipients making up the studied cohort, 3 were classified as tolerant and 5 as non-tolerant. Tolerance was defined as complete withdrawal of immunosuppression for at least one year without a rise in liver enzymes beyond twice the upper limit of normal. As an antigen-independent comparator for the donor-reactive sequences, third party-reactive TCRbeta sequences from pre-transplant MLRs were identified as well. Three of the eight recipients were HCV-positive; the others were transplanted for non-autoimmune, non-viral indications. Donor-reactive T cell clones were identified using TCRbeta sequencing after a pre-transplant mixed lymphocyte reaction and were then followed in post-transplant blood.

In regard to this clone: Its antigen is unknown. Base qualities are missing; no much larger clone stands one base away.

V sheds 4 bases and J sheds 2 bases, leaving 5 bases between their ends. Spanning cysteine to phenylalanine, the CDR3 consists of 13 amino acids. Of all the DNA, just the CDR3 is kept, 39 bases in frame from base 1. Taken from the germline V gene, the CDR1 and CDR2 loops are SGHTA and FQGTGA. The paper as a whole reports these results and caveats: Once repertoire turnover was taken into account, donor-reactive detection showed a significant reduction for CD4 in 7 of 8 subjects and for CD8 in 8 of 8. In two subjects, low numbers of available donor cells limited the measurable donor-reactive repertoire. Donor-reactive sequences decreased more than third party-reactive sequences, which suggests partial antigen-specific deletion that was not related to withdrawal success. In most of the 8 subjects, regardless of tolerance or HCV status, circulating donor-reactive CD4 TCRbeta sequences dropped significantly post-transplant. Conclusions were preliminary, limited by small, heterogeneous patient numbers and non-standardized post-transplant time points. Because no allograft tissue specimens were available, donor-reactive T cells may have migrated into the graft instead of being deleted.

Unstimulated PBMCs, after thawing, were stained for CD3, CD4 and CD8 and then FACS-sorted into CD3+CD4+ and CD3+CD8+ populations. All 8 studied subjects were randomized to withdrawal of immunosuppression. The Qiagen DNeasy Blood and Tissue Kit was used to isolate genomic DNA. High-throughput TCRbeta CDR3 sequencing of frozen genomic DNA was performed by immunoSEQ, including PCR amplification, mapping, bias correction and internal controls. Per the authors' processing: Only productive rearrangements were retained, with each unique TCRbeta sequence defined by its CDR3 nucleotide sequence together with its V and J gene. A sequence counted as donor-reactive only if the sequence showed at least 5-fold expansion in CFSE-low cells compared with unstimulated pre-transplant cells and had a frequency of at least 0.01%. To ensure at least 90% detection power, minimum frequency thresholds were set for each subject based on that subject's lowest-template unstimulated sample. Repertoire turnover was measured by Jensen-Shannon divergence between the top 1000 TCRbeta sequences post- and pre-transplant. Two-sided Fisher's exact tests were used to test for changes in the detection of donor-reactive sequences. Entries here come from immuneACCESS through TCRdb and include only in-frame sequences with V and J called. Some clones fail to appear in such tables; in the studies checked, an unresolved V gene covers under half of the shortfall, and the cause of the remainder is unknown. V and J calls plus clone size are reproduced from that table; the DNA served to infer D and trimming. The sample table lists some 11,000 clones, 70% to 80% of them with a count of one. Of the sample, roughly 29% falls within the top ten clones.

The sequenced sample was CD8+ T cells from blood, obtained at the 22-month timepoint. This clonotype was obtained from a human patient who received a liver transplant. Some T cells may be donor cells from the graft after a transplant. The sequence is built from TRBV7-3 and TRBJ2-2; the D gene is not confidently resolved. The nucleotide sequence reads TGTGCCAGCAGCTCTGACAACACCGGGGAGCTGTTTTTT. The encoded protein is CASSSDNTGELFF.